The present TCR beta chain was sequenced within a study of OX40 agonist ivuxolimab in advanced cancers. Study-level information: Each dose-escalation patient presented with hepatocellular carcinoma, melanoma, renal cell or head and neck cancer. Findings of the study overall: Dose levels from 0.1 to 3.0 mg/kg saw CD4+ and CD8+ blood T cells expand clonally by week 6. The average count of expanded clones was higher among CD8+ T cells than among CD4+.

Method: immunoSEQ multiplex PCR; TCRdb's copy keeps in-frame clones and lacks some. The sample includes 39,000 or so clones, roughly 89% of them seen just once. Trimming stripped 8 bases from V and 6 bases from J, with 14 bases between. CDR3 length: 13 residues. Germline-derived CDR1 and CDR2 are MNHNS and SASEGT. A remark on this clone: The antigen remains unidentified.

At cycle 4 day 1, cycle 7 day 1, and baseline, blood was sampled. The V and J genes are TRBV6-1 and TRBJ2-1; tentative D call: TRBD2 (6 bases). The receptor's source is an adult with an advanced solid tumor such as melanoma, head and neck, liver or kidney cancer. The source was CD4+ or CD8+ T cells sorted from blood, collected in a trial of the OX40 agonist ivuxolimab. The CDR3 DNA is TGTGCCAGCCGAAGGAGGGAGTCCAATGAGCAGTTCTTC. Translated, it gives CASRRRESNEQFF.